The 29 T cell receptor beta chains given below trace back to one sample, sequenced in a study of PD-1 blockade in classical Hodgkin lymphoma. There was relapse after autologous stem cell transplantation in every patient, and there was variation in brentuximab vedotin exposure. Sequencing used immunoSEQ multiplex PCR; TCRdb keeps in-frame clones, though not all of them. This table holds 90,000 to 100,000 clones, 81% found once. The sequences come from peripheral blood mononuclear cells (PBMCs), collected before the second cycle of nivolumab. The receptor set was obtained from a human donor with classical Hodgkin lymphoma.

The gene calls are TRBV14 and TRBJ2-7, with D possibly matching TRBD1 (6 bases). Trimming cost V 4 bases and J 9 bases, with 16 bases left between them. This CDR3 contains 13 residues. The V gene's germline CDR1 is SGHDN and CDR2 FVKESK. The CDR3 coding sequence is TGTGCCAGCAGCCCGAGGTTCCGGGACATGCAGTACTTC. Amino acids: CASSPRFRDMQYF.

The chain is built from TRBV10-3 and TRBJ1-4; 7 bases map to TRBD1. V gave up 0 bases and J gave up 8 bases; unmatched junction bases: 3. The CDR3 runs to 14 residues. The V gene's germline CDR1 is ENHRY and CDR2 SYGVKD. The CDR3 DNA follows: TGTGCCATCAGTGAGTCGACAGGGTCGGAAAAACTGTTTTTT. This sequence encodes CAISESTGSEKLFF.

The V and J genes are TRBV5-1 and TRBJ1-4, with D tentatively TRBD1 (5 bases). Germline V gene data show CDR1 as SGHRS and CDR2 as YFSETQ. V was shortened by 0 bases and J by 7 bases, with 10 bases between the two germline ends. This CDR3 spans 14 amino acids. The chain's CDR3 is CASSLDQGREKLFF. The CDR3 region has the DNA TGCGCCAGCAGCTTGGACCAGGGTCGTGAAAAACTGTTTTTT. Combining the CDR3 with reference TRBV5-1 and TRBJ1-4 gives the whole variable domain KAGVTQTPRYLIKTRGQQVTLSCSPISGHRSVSWYQQTPGQGLQFLFEYFSETQRNKGNFPGRFSGRQFSNSRSEMNVSTLELGDSALYLCASSLDQGREKLFFGSGTQLSVL.

This rearrangement joins TRBV2 to TRBJ1-1; D is undetermined. The CDR3 sequence is 13 residues long. Per the germline V gene, CDR1 is SNHLY and CDR2 is FYNNEI. V gave up 3 bases and J gave up 4 bases, with 9 bases separating them. CDR3 nucleotides: TGTGCCAGCAGTGATGGGCGGGGCACTGAAGCTTTCTTT. Residues: CASSDGRGTEAFF. Together with reference TRBV2 and TRBJ1-1, the CDR3 gives the full variable domain: EPEVTQTPSHQVTQMGQEVILRCVPISNHLYFYWYRQILGQKVEFLVSFYNNEISEKSEIFDDQFSVERPDGSNFTLKIRSTKLEDSAMYFCASSDGRGTEAFFGQGTRLTVV.

V and J are TRBV7-9 and TRBJ1-2, with 7 bases lining up with TRBD1. The V gene end was trimmed by 4 bases and the J gene end by 4 bases; junction bases not matched to a gene: 3. CDR1 is SEHNR, CDR2 FQNEAQ, per germline (reference sequence). The CDR3 has 13 amino acids. The CDR3 DNA follows: TGTGCCAGCAGCTCCGGGACAGCCTATGGCTACACCTTC. It is translated as CASSSGTAYGYTF.

The chain couples TRBV5-4 to TRBJ2-5, with a weak D call TRBD1 (5 bases). The CDR3 length is 14 residues. V lost 5 bases and J lost 5, with 16 bases in between. Germline-derived CDR1 and CDR2 are SGHNT and YYREEE (reference sequence). CDR3 sequence reads: CASRDSGLGETQYF. DNA for the CDR3: TGTGCCAGCAGAGATTCAGGGTTAGGGGAGACCCAGTACTTC.

J is TRBJ2-3 and V is TRBV7-9; 9 nucleotides agree with TRBD2. The CDR3 runs 16 residues. Trimming cost V 0 bases and J 1 base; bases outside gene matches: 2. Per the germline V gene, CDR1 is SEHNR and CDR2 is FQNEAQ (reference sequence). CDR3 coding DNA: TGTGCCAGCAGCTTAGCGGCTAGCGGGGGCACAGATACGCAGTATTTT. The encoded protein is CASSLAASGGTDTQYF.

This sequence joins TRBV27 and TRBJ2-5, with D perhaps TRBD2 (6 bases). The germline V gene encodes CDR1 MNHEY and CDR2 SMNVEV (reference sequence). The CDR3 is made up of 14 amino acids. Trimming pared 3 bases from V and 5 bases from J, leaving 13 bases between. The CDR3 nucleotides are TGTGCCAGCAGTTTTTCGGGACTCGGGGAGACCCAGTACTTC. As protein: CASSFSGLGETQYF.

The chain joins TRBV1 to TRBJ2-5; whether TRBD2, the table's D call, matches the DNA was not checked. TRBV1 is designated a pseudogene. There are 15 residues in the CDR3. CDR3 in amino acids: CTSSHARTQQETQYF. DNA for the CDR3: TGCACCAGCAGCCACGCCCGGACTCAACAAGAGACCCAGTACTTC.

This chain uses TRBV30 with TRBJ2-2, with a possible D match to TRBD2 (5 bases). Germline lookup yields CDR1 GTSNPN and CDR2 SVGIG (reference sequence). The V end was cut by 5 bases, the J end by 2 bases, with 9 bases between. This CDR3 region has 13 residues. The CDR3 here is CAWDGINTGELFF. The CDR3 DNA follows: TGTGCCTGGGACGGGATCAACACCGGGGAGCTGTTTTTT. The full variable domain, in which reference TRBV30 and TRBJ2-2 provide the parts outside the CDR3, is SQTIHQWPATLVQPVGSPLSLECTVEGTSNPNLYWYRQAAGRGLQLLFYSVGIGQISSEVPQNLSASRPQDRQFILSSKKLLLSDSGFYLCAWDGINTGELFFGEGSRLTVL.

This clone was counted between two and nine times. CDR3 coding DNA: TGTGCCAGCAGCTTAGGGTCTGCAGGGGGCACTGAAGCTTTCTTT. Its protein is CASSLGSAGGTEAFF. This chain links TRBV11-2 with TRBJ1-1; 7 nucleotides line up with TRBD1. The CDR3 spans 15 residues. The ends lost 1 base at V and 4 bases at J; junction bases unmatched: 6. Germline V CDR1 and CDR2: SGHAT, FQNNGV.

Here the CDR3 DNA reads TGTGCCAGCAGCACTCGGACAGGGAACACAGATACGCAGTATTTT. It yields the protein CASSTRTGNTDTQYF. The chain links TRBV14 to TRBJ2-3, with TRBD1 identical over 8 bases. V shed 5 bases and J 2 bases; nucleotides not matched to a gene: 6. The CDR3 covers 15 residues. CDR1 is SGHDN, CDR2 FVKESK, per germline.

J is TRBJ2-1 and V is TRBV5-1; D is ambiguous. In germline, CDR1 is SGHRS, CDR2 YFSETQ. This CDR3 is built from 13 residues. V was clipped by 0 bases and J by 8 bases, with 9 bases between them. The CDR3 loop reads CASSLAGWDEQFF. The CDR3, as DNA: TGCGCCAGCAGCTTGGCGGGTTGGGATGAGCAGTTCTTC. The whole variable domain, remainder taken from reference TRBV5-1 and TRBJ2-1, is KAGVTQTPRYLIKTRGQQVTLSCSPISGHRSVSWYQQTPGQGLQFLFEYFSETQRNKGNFPGRFSGRQFSNSRSEMNVSTLELGDSALYLCASSLAGWDEQFFGPGTRLTVL.

CDR3 bases: TGTGCCAGCTCACCATACACCGGGACAGGGGTAAACACCATATATTTT. Encoded protein: CASSPYTGTGVNTIYF. J is TRBJ1-3 and V is TRBV18; 10 nucleotides align to TRBD1. Germline V gene lookup returns CDR1 KGHSH and CDR2 LQKENI. Trimming removed 2 bases from V and 6 bases from J; junction bases left unmatched: 7. This CDR3 contains 16 residues.

CDR3 amino acids: CASTTLYEQYF. The CDR3 bases are TGTGCCAGCACCACCCTCTACGAGCAGTACTTC. This chain connects TRBV2 to TRBJ2-7; no firm D call. This CDR3 comprises 11 residues. Per the germline V gene, CDR1 is SNHLY and CDR2 is FYNNEI. The ends were cut back, 7 bases at V and 3 bases at J, with 7 bases in the middle.

The chain is built from TRBV6-1 and TRBJ2-7, with TRBD1 identical over 7 bases. The V and J ends lost 5 bases and 1 base, in that order; junction bases with no gene match: 5. This CDR3 has 14 amino acids. The germline gives CDR1 MNHNS, CDR2 SASEGT. The CDR3 reads CASSYRDRSYEQYF. CDR3 sequence (DNA): TGTGCCAGCAGTTATCGGGACAGATCCTACGAGCAGTACTTC.

The chain uses TRBV21-1 and TRBJ1-2; the table assigns TRBD1, which was not confirmed against the DNA. TRBV21-1 is labeled a pseudogene. This CDR3 contains 19 residues. The CDR3 sequence is CASSKALGVRGHINYGYTF. For the CDR3, the DNA is TGTGCCAGCAGCAAAGCGCTTGGGGTCAGGGGGCACATTAACTATGGCTACACCTTC.

The chain employs TRBV11-2 and TRBJ2-1; D not certain. The V and J ends lost 5 bases and 7 bases respectively, with 9 bases between them. CDR3 length: 12 residues. Germline V gene data show CDR1 as SGHAT and CDR2 as FQNNGV. The chain's CDR3 is CASSPQENEQFF. The CDR3 nucleotides are TGTGCCAGCAGCCCGCAGGAAAATGAGCAGTTCTTC. The entire variable domain, with the rest obtained from reference TRBV11-2 and TRBJ2-1, is as follows: EAGVAQSPRYKIIEKRQSVAFWCNPISGHATLYWYQQILGQGPKLLIQFQNNGVVDDSQLPKDRFSAERLKGVDSTLKIQPAKLEDSAVYLCASSPQENEQFFGPGTRLTVL.

This clone is a singleton in its sample. The chain is built from TRBV6-6 and TRBJ1-2, with 8 bases aligning to TRBD1. After removal of 5 bases from V and 7 bases from J, the junction contained 6 bases not matched to a gene. This CDR3 has 13 amino acids. In germline, CDR1 is MNHNY, CDR2 SVGAGI (reference sequence). The DNA for the CDR3 is TGTGCCAGCAGTGCAGCACAGGGGGGTGGCTACACCTTC. This encodes CASSAAQGGGYTF.

The gene calls are TRBV6-1 and TRBJ1-2, with TRBD1 matching 7 bases. The junction had 8 bases not matched to a gene; V was cut back by 4 bases and J by 12 bases. The CDR3 covers 12 residues. From germline, CDR1 is MNHNS and CDR2 SASEGT. In DNA form, the CDR3 reads TGTGCCAGCAGTGGACCGGGACAGAGGGACACCTTC. It codes for CASSGPGQRDTF.

This chain connects TRBV7-9 to TRBJ2-3, with D possibly being TRBD2 (6 bases). CDR3 length: 14 residues. The germline V gene encodes CDR1 SEHNR and CDR2 FQNEAQ (reference sequence). V shed 5 bases and J shed 2 bases, with 11 bases lying between them. CDR3 sequence: CASSGGGPTDTQYF. CDR3 sequence (DNA): TGTGCCAGCAGCGGAGGAGGGCCCACAGATACGCAGTATTTT.

The rearrangement joins TRBV29-1 to TRBJ2-1; 8 bases agree with TRBD1. With V trimmed by 4 bases and J by 4 bases, 3 bases remained unmatched. This CDR3 comprises 13 residues. Germline V lookup: CDR1 SQVTM, CDR2 ANQGSEA. The CDR3, as DNA: TGCAGCGTTGGAAGGGACAGGTACAATGAGCAGTTCTTC. Its translation is CSVGRDRYNEQFF.

The chain is built from TRBV6-5 and TRBJ2-7; D is ambiguous. The germline V gene has CDR1 MNHEY and CDR2 SVGAGI. CDR3 length equals 14 residues. The ends were cut back, 8 bases at V and 3 bases at J, with 17 bases in the middle. DNA of the CDR3: TGTGCCAGCCGGCCTCCCGGCAGTCGCTACGAGCAGTACTTC. Residues: CASRPPGSRYEQYF.

The chain employs TRBV29-1 and TRBJ2-1; D is ambiguous. This CDR3 comprises 13 residues. V was clipped by 7 bases and J by 8 bases, with 18 bases between them. Germline V lookup: CDR1 SQVTM, CDR2 ANQGSEA. CDR3 amino acids: CSDRLTPGDEQFF. As DNA, the CDR3 is TGCAGCGACCGCTTAACGCCGGGCGATGAGCAGTTCTTC.

The J gene is TRBJ1-1, the V gene TRBV6-6; D unresolved. Germline CDR1 is MNHNY and CDR2 is SVGAGI (reference sequence). This CDR3 contains 12 residues. V lost 6 bases, J lost 6 bases, and 11 bases lay in between. The CDR3 protein is CASSWRVAEAFF. CDR3 in DNA: TGTGCCAGCAGCTGGAGGGTGGCTGAAGCTTTCTTT.

The chain combines TRBV5-4 with TRBJ2-2, with 16 bases identical to TRBD2. V was clipped by 4 bases and J by 3 bases; unmatched bases: 3. This CDR3 is 17 amino acids long. Germline V gene data show CDR1 as SGHNT and CDR2 as YYREEE (reference sequence). The chain's CDR3 is CASSRGLAGGDTGELFF. The CDR3, as DNA: TGTGCCAGCAGCCGGGGACTAGCGGGAGGGGACACCGGGGAGCTGTTTTTT.

This clone was found a few times. This chain joins TRBV19 and TRBJ2-4; no reliable D call. The CDR3 length is 14 residues. V was shortened by 5 bases and J by 1 base, with 9 bases between the two germline ends. Looked up from germline, CDR1 is LNHDA and CDR2 is SQIVND (reference sequence). The CDR3 DNA reads as TGTGCCAGTAGTTACCTGGGGGCCAAAAACATTCAGTACTTC. This encodes CASSYLGAKNIQYF.

The genes are TRBV5-1 and TRBJ2-1, with TRBD2 matching over 7 bases. The length of the CDR3 is 14 residues. Germline assignment: CDR1 SGHRS and CDR2 YFSETQ. V was pared by 4 bases and J by 7 bases, with 8 bases of the junction left unmatched. The CDR3, as DNA: TGCGCCAGCAGCCTGAGCGGGAACAGGAATGAGCAGTTCTTC. Translated: CASSLSGNRNEQFF.

The V and J genes are TRBV5-1 and TRBJ1-1; a possible D gene is TRBD1 (6 bases). Germline V gene data show CDR1 as SGHRS and CDR2 as YFSETQ. The CDR3 has 15 amino acids. The V gene lost 4 bases and the J gene lost 4 bases, with 17 bases spanning the gap. The CDR3 sequence is CASSDPQGGSTEAFF. CDR3 DNA sequence: TGCGCCAGCAGCGATCCACAGGGCGGGAGCACTGAAGCTTTCTTT.